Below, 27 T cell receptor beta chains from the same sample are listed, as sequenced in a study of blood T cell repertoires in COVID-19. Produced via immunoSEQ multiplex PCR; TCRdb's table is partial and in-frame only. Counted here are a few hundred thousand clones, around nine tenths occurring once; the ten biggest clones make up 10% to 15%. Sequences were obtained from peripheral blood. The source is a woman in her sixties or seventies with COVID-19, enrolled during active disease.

The CDR3: CASSYEAPTGELFF. CDR3 in DNA: TGTGCCAGCAGTTATGAAGCGCCAACCGGGGAGCTGTTTTTT. V usage is TRBV27 and J usage is TRBJ2-2; D unresolved. The CDR3 is 14 residues long. V was cut by 4 bases and J by 5 bases, with 11 bases left in between. The germline V gene has CDR1 MNHEY and CDR2 SMNVEV (reference sequence).

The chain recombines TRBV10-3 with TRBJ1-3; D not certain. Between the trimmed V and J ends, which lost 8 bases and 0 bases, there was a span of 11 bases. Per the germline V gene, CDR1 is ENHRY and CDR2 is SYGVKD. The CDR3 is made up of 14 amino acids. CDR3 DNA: TGTGCCATCCGGGGATCCGACTCTGGAAACACCATATATTTT. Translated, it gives CAIRGSDSGNTIYF.

The CDR3: CASSLGPAGYTEAFF. CDR3 nucleotides: TGTGCCAGCAGCTTGGGGCCGGCAGGATACACTGAAGCTTTCTTT. J is TRBJ1-1 and V is TRBV5-6; no reliable D call. This CDR3 spans 15 amino acids. Germline V gene sequence: CDR1 SGHDT, CDR2 YYEEEE. V lost 0 bases to trimming and J lost 3 bases, with 12 bases between them.

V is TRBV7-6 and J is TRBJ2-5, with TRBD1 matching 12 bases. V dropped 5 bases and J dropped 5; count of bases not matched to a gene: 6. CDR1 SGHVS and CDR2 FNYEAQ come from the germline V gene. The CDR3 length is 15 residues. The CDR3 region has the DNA TGTGCCAGCAGCCCGGGGACAGGGGGCTTCGAGACCCAGTACTTC. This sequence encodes CASSPGTGGFETQYF.

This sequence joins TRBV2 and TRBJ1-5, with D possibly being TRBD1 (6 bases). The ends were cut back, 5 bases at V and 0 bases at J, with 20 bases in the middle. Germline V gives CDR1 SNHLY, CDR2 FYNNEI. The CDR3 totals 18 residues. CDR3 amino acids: CASSSPFRQDLSNQPQHF. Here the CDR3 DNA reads TGTGCCAGCAGTTCCCCCTTTAGACAGGACCTTAGCAATCAGCCCCAGCATTTT.

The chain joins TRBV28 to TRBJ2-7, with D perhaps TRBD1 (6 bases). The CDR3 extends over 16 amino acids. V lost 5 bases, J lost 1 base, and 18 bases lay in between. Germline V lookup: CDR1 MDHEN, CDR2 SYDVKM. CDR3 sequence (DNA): TGTGCCAGCAGTACTCCAACAGGGAGAGGGTCCTACGAGCAGTACTTC. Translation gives CASSTPTGRGSYEQYF.

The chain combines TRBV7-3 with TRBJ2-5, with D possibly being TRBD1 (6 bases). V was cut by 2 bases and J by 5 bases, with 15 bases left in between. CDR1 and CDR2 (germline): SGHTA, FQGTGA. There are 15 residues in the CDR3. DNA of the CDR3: TGTGCCAGCAGCTTAGGCGCAGGGGAAGGGGAGACCCAGTACTTC. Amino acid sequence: CASSLGAGEGETQYF.

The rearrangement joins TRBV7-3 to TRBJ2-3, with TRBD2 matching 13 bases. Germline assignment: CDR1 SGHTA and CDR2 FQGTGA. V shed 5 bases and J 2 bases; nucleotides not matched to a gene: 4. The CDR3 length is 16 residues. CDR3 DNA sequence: TGTGCCAGCAGCACGGGACTAGCGGGACACACAGATACGCAGTATTTT. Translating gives CASSTGLAGHTDTQYF.

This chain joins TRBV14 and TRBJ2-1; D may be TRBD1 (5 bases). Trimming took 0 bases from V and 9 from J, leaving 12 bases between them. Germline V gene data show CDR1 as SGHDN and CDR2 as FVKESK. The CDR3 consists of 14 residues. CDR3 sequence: CASSQELRGFEQFF. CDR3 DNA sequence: TGTGCCAGCAGCCAAGAGTTAAGGGGATTTGAGCAGTTCTTC. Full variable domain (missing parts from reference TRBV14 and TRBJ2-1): EAGVTQFPSHSVIEKGQTVTLRCDPISGHDNLYWYRRVMGKEIKFLLHFVKESKQDESGMPNNRFLAERTGGTYSTLKVQPAELEDSGVYFCASSQELRGFEQFFGPGTRLTVL.

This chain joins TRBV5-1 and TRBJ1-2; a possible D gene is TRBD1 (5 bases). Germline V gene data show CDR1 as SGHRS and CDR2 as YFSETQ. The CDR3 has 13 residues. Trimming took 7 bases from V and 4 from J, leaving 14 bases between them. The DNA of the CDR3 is TGCGCCAGCGCGGGGGGTACGGGCTATGGCTACACCTTC. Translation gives CASAGGTGYGYTF.

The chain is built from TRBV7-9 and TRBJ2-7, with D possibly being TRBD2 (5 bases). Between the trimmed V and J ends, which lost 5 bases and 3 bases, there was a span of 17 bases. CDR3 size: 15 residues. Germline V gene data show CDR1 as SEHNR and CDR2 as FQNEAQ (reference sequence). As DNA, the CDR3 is TGTGCCAGCAGCCGTATTCCTAGCTCTGACTACGAGCAGTACTTC. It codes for CASSRIPSSDYEQYF. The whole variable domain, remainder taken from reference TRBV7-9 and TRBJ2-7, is DTGVSQNPRHKITKRGQNVTFRCDPISEHNRLYWYRQTLGQGPEFLTYFQNEAQLEKSRLLSDRFSAERPKGSFSTLEIQRTEQGDSAMYLCASSRIPSSDYEQYFGPGTRLTVT.

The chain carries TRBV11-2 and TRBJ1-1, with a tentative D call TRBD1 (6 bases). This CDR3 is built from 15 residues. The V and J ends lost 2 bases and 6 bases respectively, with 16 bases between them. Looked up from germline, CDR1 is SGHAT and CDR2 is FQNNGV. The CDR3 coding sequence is TGTGCCAGCAGCTTATATCTGGGGGCTGACGCTGAAGCTTTCTTT. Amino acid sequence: CASSLYLGADAEAFF.

The CDR3 bases are TGTGCCAGCAGGGAGGAAGGCAATCAGCCCCAGCATTTT. Protein product: CASREEGNQPQHF. The gene calls are TRBV6-5 and TRBJ1-5; no definite D call. Germline CDR1 and CDR2: MNHEY and SVGAGI. There are 13 residues in the CDR3. With 6 bases removed from V and 2 bases from J, the gap between germline ends came to 8 bases.

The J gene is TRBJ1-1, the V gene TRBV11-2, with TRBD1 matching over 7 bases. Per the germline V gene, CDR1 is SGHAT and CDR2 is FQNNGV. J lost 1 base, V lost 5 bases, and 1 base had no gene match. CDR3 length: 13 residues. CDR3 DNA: TGTGCCAGCAGCGGGGACAGGAACACTGAAGCTTTCTTT. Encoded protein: CASSGDRNTEAFF.

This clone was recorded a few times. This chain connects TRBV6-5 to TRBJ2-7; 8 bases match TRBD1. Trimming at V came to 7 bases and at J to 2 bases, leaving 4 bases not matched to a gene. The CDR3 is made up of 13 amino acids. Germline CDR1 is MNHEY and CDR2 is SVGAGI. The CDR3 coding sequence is TGTGCCAGCACAAGACAGGGGACCTACGAGCAGTACTTC. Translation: CASTRQGTYEQYF.

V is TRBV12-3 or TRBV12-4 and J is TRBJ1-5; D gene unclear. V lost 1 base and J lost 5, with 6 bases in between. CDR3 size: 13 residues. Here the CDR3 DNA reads TGTGCCAGCAGTTTAGGGGCAGATCAGCCCCAGCATTTT. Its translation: CASSLGADQPQHF.

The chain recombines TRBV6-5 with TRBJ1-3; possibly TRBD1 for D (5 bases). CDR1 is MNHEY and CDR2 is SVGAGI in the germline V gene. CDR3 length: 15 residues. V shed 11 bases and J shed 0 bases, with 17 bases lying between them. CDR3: CAPKGRPSSGNTIYF. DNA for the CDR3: TGTGCCCCCAAGGGGAGGCCGAGCTCTGGAAACACCATATATTTT.

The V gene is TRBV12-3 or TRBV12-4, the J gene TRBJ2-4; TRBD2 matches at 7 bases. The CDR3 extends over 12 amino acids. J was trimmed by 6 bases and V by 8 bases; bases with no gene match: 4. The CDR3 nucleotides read TGTGCCAGCGGAACGGGGGGAAACATTCAGTACTTC. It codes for CASGTGGNIQYF.

The CDR3 sequence: CASSFQLLEAVHGGSNQPQHF. CDR3 nucleotides: TGTGCCAGCAGTTTTCAACTCTTGGAGGCGGTACACGGCGGGAGCAATCAGCCCCAGCATTTT. This chain joins TRBV6-2 or TRBV6-3 and TRBJ1-5, with no clear D. Looked up from germline, CDR1 is MNHEY and CDR2 is SVGEGT. Trimming removed 4 bases at V and 1 base at J, with 29 bases between. The CDR3 runs to 21 residues.

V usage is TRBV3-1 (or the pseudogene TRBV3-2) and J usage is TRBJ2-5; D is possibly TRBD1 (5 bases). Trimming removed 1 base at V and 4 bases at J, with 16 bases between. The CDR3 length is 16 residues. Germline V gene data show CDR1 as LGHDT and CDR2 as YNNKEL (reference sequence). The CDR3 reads CASSQAVGREGETQYF. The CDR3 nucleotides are TGTGCCAGCAGCCAAGCGGTGGGCAGGGAAGGAGAGACCCAGTACTTC.

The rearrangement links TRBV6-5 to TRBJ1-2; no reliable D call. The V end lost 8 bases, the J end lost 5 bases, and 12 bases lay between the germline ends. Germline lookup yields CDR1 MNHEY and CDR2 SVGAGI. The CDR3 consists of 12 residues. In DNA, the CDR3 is TGTGCCAGCCTACTAGGCCGGTATGGCTACACCTTC. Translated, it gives CASLLGRYGYTF.

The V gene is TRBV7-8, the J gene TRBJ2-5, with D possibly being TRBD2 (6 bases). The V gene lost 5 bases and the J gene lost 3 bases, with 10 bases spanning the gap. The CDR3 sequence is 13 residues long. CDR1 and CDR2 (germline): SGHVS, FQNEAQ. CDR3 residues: CASSQTSKETQYF. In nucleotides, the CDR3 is TGTGCCAGCAGCCAGACTAGTAAAGAGACCCAGTACTTC.

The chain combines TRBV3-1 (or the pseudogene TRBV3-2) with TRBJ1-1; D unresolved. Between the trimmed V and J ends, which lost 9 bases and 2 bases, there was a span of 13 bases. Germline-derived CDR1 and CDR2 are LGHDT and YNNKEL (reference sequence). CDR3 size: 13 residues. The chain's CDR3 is CASENTANTEAFF. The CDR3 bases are TGTGCCAGTGAAAACACCGCTAACACTGAAGCTTTCTTT.

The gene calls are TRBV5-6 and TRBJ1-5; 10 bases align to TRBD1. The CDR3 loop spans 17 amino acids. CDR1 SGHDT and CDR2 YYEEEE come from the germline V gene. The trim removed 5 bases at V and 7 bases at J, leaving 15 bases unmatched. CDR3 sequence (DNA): TGTGCCAGCAGACCCGCGCCCGGACAGGGGGAGAGGCAGCCCCAGCATTTT. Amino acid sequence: CASRPAPGQGERQPQHF.

The CDR3 DNA follows: TGTGCCTGGAGTAGGACAGGGTACGAGCAGTACTTC. It encodes CAWSRTGYEQYF. This chain joins TRBV30 and TRBJ2-7; 8 bases line up with TRBD1. CDR3 length: 12 amino acids. V gave up 2 bases and J gave up 4 bases; unmatched junction bases: 1. Germline values: CDR1 GTSNPN, CDR2 SVGIG (reference sequence).

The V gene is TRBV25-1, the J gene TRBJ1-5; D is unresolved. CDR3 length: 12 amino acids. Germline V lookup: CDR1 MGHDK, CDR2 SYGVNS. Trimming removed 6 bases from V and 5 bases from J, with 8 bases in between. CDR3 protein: CASRRDDQPQHF. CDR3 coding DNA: TGTGCCAGCAGGAGGGATGATCAGCCCCAGCATTTT.

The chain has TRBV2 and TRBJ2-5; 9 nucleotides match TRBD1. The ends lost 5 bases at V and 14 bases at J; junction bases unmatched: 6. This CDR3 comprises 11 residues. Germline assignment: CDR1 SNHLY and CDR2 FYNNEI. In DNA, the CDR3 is TGTGCCAGCAGTACCGGGACAGGGCACTACTTC. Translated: CASSTGTGHYF.